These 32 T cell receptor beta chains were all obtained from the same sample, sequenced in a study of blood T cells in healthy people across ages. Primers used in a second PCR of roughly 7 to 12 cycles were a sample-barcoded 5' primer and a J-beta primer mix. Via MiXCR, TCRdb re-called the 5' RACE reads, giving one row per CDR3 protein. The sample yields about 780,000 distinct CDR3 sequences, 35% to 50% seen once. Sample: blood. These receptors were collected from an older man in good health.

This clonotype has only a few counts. The CDR3 spells CSVEDRDRTHYEQYF. CDR3 in DNA: TGCAGCGTTGAAGATCGAGACAGAACCCACTACGAGCAGTACTTC. The chain joins TRBV29-1 to TRBJ2-7; the D gene is possibly TRBD1 (5 bases). The CDR3 consists of 15 residues. Trimming took 0 bases from V and 3 from J, leaving 15 bases between them. Germline CDR1 reads SQVTM; CDR2 reads ANQGSEA.

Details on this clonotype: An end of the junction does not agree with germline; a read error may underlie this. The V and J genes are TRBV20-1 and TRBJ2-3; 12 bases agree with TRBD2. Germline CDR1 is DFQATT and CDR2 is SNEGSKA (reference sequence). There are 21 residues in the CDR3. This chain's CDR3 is CSARDLSLGLAGNTVTDMQYF. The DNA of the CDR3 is TGCAGTGCTAGAGATTTAAGCCTCGGACTAGCGGGAAATACCGTCACAGATATGCAGTATTTT.

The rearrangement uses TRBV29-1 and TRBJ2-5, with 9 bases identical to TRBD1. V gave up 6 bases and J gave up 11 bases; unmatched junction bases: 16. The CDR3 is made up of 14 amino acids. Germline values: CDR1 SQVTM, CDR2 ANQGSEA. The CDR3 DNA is TGCAGCGTCCTAGGGGGACAGGGAGGGGATGAGCAGTACTTC. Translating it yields CSVLGGQGGDEQYF.

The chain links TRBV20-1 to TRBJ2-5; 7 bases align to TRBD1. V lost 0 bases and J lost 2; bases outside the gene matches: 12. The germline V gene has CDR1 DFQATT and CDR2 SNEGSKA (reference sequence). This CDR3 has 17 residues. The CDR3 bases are TGCAGTGCTAGAGATGGCCGGGACAGTAAACCTCAAGAGACCCAGTACTTC. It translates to CSARDGRDSKPQETQYF.

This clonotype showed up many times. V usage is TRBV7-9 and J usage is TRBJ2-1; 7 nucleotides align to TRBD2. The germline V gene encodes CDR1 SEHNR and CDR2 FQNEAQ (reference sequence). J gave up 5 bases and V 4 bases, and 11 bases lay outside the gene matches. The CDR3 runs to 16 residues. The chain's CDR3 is CASSWGGSGANNEQFF. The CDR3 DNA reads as TGTGCCAGCAGCTGGGGGGGGAGCGGAGCCAACAATGAGCAGTTCTTC.

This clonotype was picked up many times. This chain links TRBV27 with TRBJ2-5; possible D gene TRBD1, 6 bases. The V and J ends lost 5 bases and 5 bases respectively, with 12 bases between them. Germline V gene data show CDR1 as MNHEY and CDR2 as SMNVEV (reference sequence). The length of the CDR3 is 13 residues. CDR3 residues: CASSHRARETQYF. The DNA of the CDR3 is TGTGCCAGCAGTCACAGGGCGAGGGAGACCCAGTACTTC.

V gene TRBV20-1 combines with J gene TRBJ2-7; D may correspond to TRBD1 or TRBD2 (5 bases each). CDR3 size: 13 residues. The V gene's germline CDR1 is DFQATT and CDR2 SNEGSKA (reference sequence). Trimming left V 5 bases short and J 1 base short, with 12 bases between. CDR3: CSAGGGGSYEQYF. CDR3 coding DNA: TGCAGTGCTGGGGGTGGGGGATCCTACGAGCAGTACTTC.

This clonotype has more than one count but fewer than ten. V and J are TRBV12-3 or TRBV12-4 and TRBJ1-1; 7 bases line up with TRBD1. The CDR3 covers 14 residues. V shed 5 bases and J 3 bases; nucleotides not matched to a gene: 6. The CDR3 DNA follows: TGTGCCAGCAGTCTAAAACAGGGGTACACTGAAGCTTTCTTT. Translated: CASSLKQGYTEAFF.

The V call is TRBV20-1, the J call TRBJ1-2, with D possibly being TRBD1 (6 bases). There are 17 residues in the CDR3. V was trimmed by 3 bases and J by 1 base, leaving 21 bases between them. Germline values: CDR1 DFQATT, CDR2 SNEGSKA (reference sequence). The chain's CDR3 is CSASGGDTGPVNYGYTF. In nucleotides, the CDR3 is TGCAGTGCTAGTGGGGGGGACACGGGGCCAGTTAACTATGGCTACACCTTC.

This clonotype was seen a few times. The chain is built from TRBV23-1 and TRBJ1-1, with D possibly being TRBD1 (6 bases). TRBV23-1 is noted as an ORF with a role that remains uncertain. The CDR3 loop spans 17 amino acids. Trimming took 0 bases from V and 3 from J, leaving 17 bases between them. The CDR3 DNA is TGCGCCAGCAGTCAATCGCATCAGGGGAAACAGGACACTGAAGCTTTCTTT. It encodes CASSQSHQGKQDTEAFF.

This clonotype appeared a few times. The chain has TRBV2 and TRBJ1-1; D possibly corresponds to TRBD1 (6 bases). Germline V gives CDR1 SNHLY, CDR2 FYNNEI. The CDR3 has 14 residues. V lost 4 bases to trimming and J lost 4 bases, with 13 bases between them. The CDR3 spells CASSVIQGSTEAFF. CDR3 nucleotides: TGTGCCAGCAGTGTGATACAGGGTAGCACTGAAGCTTTCTTT.

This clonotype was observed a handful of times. As DNA, the CDR3 is TGCGCCAGCAGCCCGATATCCGGCGCGAACGAGCAGTACTTC. Translating gives CASSPISGANEQYF. This chain joins TRBV5-1 and TRBJ2-7; the D is unclear. CDR1 and CDR2 (germline): SGHRS, YFSETQ. The CDR3 is 14 amino acids. Trimming removed 4 bases from V and 5 bases from J, with 16 bases in between.

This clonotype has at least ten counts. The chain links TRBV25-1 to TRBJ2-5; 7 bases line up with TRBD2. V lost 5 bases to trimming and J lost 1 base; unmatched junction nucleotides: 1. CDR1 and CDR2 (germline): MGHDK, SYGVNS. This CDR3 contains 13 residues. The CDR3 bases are TGTGCCAGCAGTAGCGGGGCCCAAGAGACCCAGTACTTC. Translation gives CASSSGAQETQYF.

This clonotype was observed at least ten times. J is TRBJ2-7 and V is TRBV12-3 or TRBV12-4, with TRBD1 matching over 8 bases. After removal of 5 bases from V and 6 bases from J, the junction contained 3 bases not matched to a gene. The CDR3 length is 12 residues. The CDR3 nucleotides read TGTGCCAGCAGTCAAGGGACAGGCGAGCAGTACTTC. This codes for CASSQGTGEQYF.

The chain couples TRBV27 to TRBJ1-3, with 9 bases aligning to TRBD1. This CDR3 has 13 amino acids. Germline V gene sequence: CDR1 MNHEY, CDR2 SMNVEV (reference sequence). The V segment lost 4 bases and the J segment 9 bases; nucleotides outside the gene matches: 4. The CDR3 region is CASSWGQGGTIYF. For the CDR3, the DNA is TGTGCCAGCAGTTGGGGACAGGGAGGCACCATATATTTT.

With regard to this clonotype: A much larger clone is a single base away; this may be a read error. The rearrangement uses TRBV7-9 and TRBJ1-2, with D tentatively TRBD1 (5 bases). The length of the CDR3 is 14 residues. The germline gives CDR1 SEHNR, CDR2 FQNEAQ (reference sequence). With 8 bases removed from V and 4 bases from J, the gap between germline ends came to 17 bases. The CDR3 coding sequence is TGTGCCAGCGGACTACGGGACCGCCTCTATGGCTACACCTTC. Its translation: CASGLRDRLYGYTF.

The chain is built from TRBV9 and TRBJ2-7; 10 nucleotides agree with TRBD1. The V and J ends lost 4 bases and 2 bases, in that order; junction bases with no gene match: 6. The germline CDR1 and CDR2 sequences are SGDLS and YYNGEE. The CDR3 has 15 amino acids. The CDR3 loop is CASSPGQGKTYEQYF. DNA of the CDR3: TGTGCCAGCAGCCCGGGACAGGGGAAGACCTACGAGCAGTACTTC.

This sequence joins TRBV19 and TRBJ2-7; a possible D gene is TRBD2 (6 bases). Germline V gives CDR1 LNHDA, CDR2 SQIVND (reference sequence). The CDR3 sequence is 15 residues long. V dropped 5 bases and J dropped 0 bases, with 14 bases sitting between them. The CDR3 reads CASSPLEGTSYEQYF. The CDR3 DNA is TGTGCCAGTAGTCCCTTGGAGGGTACCTCCTACGAGCAGTACTTC.

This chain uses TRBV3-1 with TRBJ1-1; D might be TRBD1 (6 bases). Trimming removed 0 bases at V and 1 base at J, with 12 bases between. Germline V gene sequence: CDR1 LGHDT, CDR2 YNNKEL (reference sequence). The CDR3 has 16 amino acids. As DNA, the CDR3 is TGTGCCAGCAGCCAAGATTGGACAGCGACGAACACTGAAGCTTTCTTT. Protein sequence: CASSQDWTATNTEAFF.

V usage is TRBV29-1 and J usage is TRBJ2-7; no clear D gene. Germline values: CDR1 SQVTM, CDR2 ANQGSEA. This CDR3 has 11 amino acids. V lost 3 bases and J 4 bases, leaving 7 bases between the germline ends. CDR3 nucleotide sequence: TGCAGCGTTGATGACGGGTACGAGCAGTACTTC. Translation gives CSVDDGYEQYF.

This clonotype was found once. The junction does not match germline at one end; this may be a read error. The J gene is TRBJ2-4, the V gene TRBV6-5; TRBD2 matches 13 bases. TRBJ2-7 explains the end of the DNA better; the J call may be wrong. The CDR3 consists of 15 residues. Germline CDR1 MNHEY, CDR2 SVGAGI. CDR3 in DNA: TGTGCCGGCAGTTACTCGACTAGCGGGAGGTACGAGCAGTACTTC. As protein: CAGSYSTSGRYEQYF.

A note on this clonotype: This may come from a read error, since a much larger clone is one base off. The CDR3 DNA reads as TGTGCCAGCAGCATAGAAGTGGATACGCAGTATTTT. It yields the protein CASSIEVDTQYF. This sequence joins TRBV7-9 and TRBJ2-3, with D hard to call. Germline assignment: CDR1 SEHNR and CDR2 FQNEAQ (reference sequence). Trimming shortened V by 5 bases and J by 6 bases, and 9 bases separated the two germline ends. The CDR3 has 12 amino acids. The full variable domain, its missing parts supplied by reference TRBV7-9 and TRBJ2-3, is DTGVSQNPRHKITKRGQNVTFRCDPISEHNRLYWYRQTLGQGPEFLTYFQNEAQLEKSRLLSDRFSAERPKGSFSTLEIQRTEQGDSAMYLCASSIEVDTQYFGPGTRLTVL.

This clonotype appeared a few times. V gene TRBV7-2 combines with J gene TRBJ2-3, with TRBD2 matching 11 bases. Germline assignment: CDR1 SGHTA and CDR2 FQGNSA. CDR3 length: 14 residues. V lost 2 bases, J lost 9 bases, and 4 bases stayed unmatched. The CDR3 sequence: CASSLIAGGRTQYF. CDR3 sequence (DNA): TGTGCCAGCAGCTTAATAGCGGGGGGGCGGACGCAGTATTTT.

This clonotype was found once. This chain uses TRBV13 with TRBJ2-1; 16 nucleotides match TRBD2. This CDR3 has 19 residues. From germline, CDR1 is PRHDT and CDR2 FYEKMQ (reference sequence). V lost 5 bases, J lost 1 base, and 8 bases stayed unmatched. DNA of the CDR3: TGTGCCAGCAGCCCTGCGGGACTAGCGGGAGGGCAGTCCTACAATGAGCAGTTCTTC. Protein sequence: CASSPAGLAGGQSYNEQFF.

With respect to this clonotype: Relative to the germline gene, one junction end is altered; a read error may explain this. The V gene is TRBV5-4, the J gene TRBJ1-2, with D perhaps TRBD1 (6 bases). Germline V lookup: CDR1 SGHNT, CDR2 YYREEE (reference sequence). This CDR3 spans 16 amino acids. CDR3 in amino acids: CASNLGGRGTNYGYTF. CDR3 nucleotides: TGTGCCAGCAACTTGGGGGGCCGGGGGACTAACTATGGCTACACCTTC. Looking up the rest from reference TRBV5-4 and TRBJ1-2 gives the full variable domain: ETGVTQSPTHLIKTRGQQVTLRCSSQSGHNTVSWYQQALGQGPQFIFQYYREEENGRGNFPPRFSGLQFPNYSSELNVNALELDDSALYLCASNLGGRGTNYGYTFGSGTRLTVV.

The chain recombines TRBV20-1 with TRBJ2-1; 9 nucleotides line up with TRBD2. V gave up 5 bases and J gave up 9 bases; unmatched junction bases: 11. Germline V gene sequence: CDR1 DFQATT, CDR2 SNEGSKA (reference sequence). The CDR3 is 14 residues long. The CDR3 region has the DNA TGCAGTGCTGGGACGACTAGCGGACAGCGTGAGCAGTTCTTC. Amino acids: CSAGTTSGQREQFF.

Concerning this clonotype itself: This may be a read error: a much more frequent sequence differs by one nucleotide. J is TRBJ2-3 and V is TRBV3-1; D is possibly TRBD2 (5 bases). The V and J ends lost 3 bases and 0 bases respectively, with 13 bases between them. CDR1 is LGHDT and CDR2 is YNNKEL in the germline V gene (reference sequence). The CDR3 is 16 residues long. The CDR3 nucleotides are TGTGCCAGCAGCCAGGTCTGGAGGTCTAGCACAGATACGCAGTATTTT. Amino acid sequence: CASSQVWRSSTDTQYF.

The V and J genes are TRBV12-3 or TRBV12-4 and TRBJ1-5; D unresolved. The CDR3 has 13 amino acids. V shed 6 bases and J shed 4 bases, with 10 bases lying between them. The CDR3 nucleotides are TGTGCCAGCAGGCACACCTTAAATCAGCCCCAGCATTTT. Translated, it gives CASRHTLNQPQHF.

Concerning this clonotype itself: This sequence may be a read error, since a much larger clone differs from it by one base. The CDR3 here is CSASPSVPYEQYF. The DNA for the CDR3 is TGCAGTGCTAGCCCTAGCGTCCCCTACGAGCAGTACTTC. The chain recombines TRBV20-1 with TRBJ2-7; D might be TRBD2 (6 bases). This CDR3 has 13 amino acids. Germline lookup yields CDR1 DFQATT and CDR2 SNEGSKA (reference sequence). The germline V and J ends were trimmed by 3 bases and 2 bases, with 11 bases remaining between them.

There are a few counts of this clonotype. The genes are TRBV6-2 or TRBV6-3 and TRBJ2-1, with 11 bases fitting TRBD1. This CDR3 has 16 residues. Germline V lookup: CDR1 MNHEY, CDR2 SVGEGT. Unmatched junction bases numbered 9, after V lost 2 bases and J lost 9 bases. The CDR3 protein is CASSYHGQGANREQFF. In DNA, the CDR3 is TGTGCCAGCAGTTACCACGGACAGGGGGCAAACCGTGAGCAGTTCTTC.

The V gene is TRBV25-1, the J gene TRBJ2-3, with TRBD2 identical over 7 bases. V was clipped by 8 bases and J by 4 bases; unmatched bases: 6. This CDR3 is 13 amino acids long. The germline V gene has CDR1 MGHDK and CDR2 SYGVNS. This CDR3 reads CASRGGVADTQYF. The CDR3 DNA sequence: TGTGCCAGCCGCGGGGGTGTCGCAGATACGCAGTATTTT.

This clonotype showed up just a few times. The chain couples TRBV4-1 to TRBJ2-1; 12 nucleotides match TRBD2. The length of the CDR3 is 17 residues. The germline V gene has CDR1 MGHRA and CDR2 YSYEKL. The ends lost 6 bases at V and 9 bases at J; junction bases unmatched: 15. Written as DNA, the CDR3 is TGCGCCAGCAGTTTTCTCCCGGCTAGCGGGAGGGCGGCTGAGCAGTTCTTC. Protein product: CASSFLPASGRAAEQFF.